This TCR beta chain is from a study of graft-versus-host responses after intestinal transplantation. Study outcomes and limitations: GvH clones were found in recipient marrow; some appeared first in ileum or blood. High graft-versus-host to host-versus-graft clonal ratios were seen in allografts of patients with graft-donor T cell macrochimerism.

V was cut by 3 bases and J by 1 base, with 16 bases left in between. The germline CDR1 and CDR2 sequences are SGHRS and YFSETQ. The CDR3 covers 16 residues. TCRdb's table, derived via immunoSEQ multiplex PCR, lists solely in-frame clones and lacks some. The data show 90,000 to 120,000 clones, 80% to 90% seen once. Comments on this clone: Its antigen is unidentified.

The sequencing here drew on unstimulated CD4+ T cells sorted from spleen or lymph node cells, taken before transplant. The gene calls are TRBV5-1 and TRBJ2-5, with a weak D call TRBD1 (5 bases). The TCR originated in a human donor who was the organ donor for an intestinal transplant. Here the CDR3 reads CASSSGNSQGQETQYF. The CDR3 DNA reads TGCGCCAGCAGCTCCGGTAATTCTCAGGGCCAAGAGACCCAGTACTTC.